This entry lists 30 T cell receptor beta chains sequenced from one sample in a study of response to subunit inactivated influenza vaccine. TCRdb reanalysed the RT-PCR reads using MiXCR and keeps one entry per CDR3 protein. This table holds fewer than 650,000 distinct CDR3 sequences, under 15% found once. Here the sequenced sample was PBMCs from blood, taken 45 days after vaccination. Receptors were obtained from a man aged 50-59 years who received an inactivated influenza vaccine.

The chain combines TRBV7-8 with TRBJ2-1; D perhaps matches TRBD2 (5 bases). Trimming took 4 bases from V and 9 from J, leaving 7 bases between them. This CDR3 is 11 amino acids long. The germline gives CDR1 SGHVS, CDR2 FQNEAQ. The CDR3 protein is CASSSSIEQFF. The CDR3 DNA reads TGTGCCAGCAGCTCTAGCATTGAGCAGTTCTTC.

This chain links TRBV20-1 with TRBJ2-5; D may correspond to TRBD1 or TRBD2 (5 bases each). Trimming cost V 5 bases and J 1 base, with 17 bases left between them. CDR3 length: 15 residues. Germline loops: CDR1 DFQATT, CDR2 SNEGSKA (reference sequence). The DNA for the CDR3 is TGCAGTGCTGCTGTCCCGGGACGGCTCCAAGAGACCCAGTACTTC. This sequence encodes CSAAVPGRLQETQYF.

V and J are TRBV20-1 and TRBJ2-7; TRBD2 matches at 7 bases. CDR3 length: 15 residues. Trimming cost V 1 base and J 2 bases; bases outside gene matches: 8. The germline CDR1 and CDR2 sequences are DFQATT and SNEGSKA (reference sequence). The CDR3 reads CSARVRGRGPYEQYF. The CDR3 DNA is TGCAGTGCTAGAGTCCGCGGGAGAGGTCCCTACGAGCAGTACTTC.

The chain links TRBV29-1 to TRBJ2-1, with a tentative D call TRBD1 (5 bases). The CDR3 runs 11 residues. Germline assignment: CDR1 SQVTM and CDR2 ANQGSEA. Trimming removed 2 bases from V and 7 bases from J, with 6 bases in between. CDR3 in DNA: TGCAGCGTTGAAAGGGGTAATGAGCAGTTCTTC. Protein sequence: CSVERGNEQFF.

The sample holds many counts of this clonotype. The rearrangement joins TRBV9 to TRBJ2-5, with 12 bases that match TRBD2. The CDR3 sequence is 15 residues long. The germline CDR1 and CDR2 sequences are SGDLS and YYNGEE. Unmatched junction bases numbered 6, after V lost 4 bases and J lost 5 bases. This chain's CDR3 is CASSSTSGRFETQYF. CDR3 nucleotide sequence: TGTGCCAGCAGCTCGACTAGCGGGAGATTCGAGACCCAGTACTTC.

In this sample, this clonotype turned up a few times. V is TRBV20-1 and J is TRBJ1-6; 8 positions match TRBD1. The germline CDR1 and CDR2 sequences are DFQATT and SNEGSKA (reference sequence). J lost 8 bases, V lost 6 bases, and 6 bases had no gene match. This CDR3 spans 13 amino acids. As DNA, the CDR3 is TGCAGTGCCAAGGACAGGGCTGATTCACCCCTCCACTTT. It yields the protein CSAKDRADSPLHF.

In nucleotides, the CDR3 is TGCAGTGCTAGCGGGACAGGGAGCTCCTACGAGCAGTACTTC. This sequence encodes CSASGTGSSYEQYF. This chain uses TRBV20-1 with TRBJ2-7; 9 bases fit TRBD1. The trim removed 3 bases at V and 0 bases at J, leaving 3 bases unmatched. Per germline, CDR1 DFQATT and CDR2 SNEGSKA (reference sequence). The CDR3 is 14 residues long.

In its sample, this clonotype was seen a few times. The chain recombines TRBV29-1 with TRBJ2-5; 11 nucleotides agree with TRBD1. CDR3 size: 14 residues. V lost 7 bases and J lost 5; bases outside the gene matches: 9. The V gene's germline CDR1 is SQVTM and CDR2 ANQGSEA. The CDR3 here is CSAGTGGRVETQYF. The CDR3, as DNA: TGCAGCGCCGGGACAGGGGGTCGAGTGGAGACCCAGTACTTC. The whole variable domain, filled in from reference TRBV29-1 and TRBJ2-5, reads SAVISQKPSRDICQRGTSLTIQCQVDSQVTMMFWYRQQPGQSLTLIATANQGSEATYESGFVIDKFPISRPNLTFSTLTVSNMSPEDSSIYLCSAGTGGRVETQYFGPGTRLLVL.

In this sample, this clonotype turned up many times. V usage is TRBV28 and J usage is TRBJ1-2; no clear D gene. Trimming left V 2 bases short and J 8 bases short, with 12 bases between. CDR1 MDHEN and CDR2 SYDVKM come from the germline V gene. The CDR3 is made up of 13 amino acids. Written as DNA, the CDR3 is TGTGCCAGCAGTTTAAATCCTGTGGGGGGCTACACCTTC. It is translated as CASSLNPVGGYTF.

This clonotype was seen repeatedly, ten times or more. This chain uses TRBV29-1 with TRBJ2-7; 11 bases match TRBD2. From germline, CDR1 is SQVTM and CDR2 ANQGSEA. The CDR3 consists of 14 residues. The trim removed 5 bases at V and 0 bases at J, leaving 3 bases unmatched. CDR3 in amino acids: CSVFGTSGSYEQYF. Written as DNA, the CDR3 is TGCAGCGTTTTCGGGACTAGCGGCTCCTACGAGCAGTACTTC.

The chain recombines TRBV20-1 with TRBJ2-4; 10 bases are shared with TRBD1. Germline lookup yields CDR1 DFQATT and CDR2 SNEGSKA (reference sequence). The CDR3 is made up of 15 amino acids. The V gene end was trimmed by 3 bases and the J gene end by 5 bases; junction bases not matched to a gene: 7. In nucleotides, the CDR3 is TGCAGTGCTAGGAAGGCCGGGACAGGGGAAAACATTCAGTACTTC. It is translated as CSARKAGTGENIQYF.

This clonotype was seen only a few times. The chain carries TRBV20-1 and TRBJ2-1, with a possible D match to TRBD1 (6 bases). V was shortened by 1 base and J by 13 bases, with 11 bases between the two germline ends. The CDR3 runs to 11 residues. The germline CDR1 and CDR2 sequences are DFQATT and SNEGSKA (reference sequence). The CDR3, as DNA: TGCAGTGCTAGAGGGTCAGGGGCCCAGTTCTTC. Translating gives CSARGSGAQFF.

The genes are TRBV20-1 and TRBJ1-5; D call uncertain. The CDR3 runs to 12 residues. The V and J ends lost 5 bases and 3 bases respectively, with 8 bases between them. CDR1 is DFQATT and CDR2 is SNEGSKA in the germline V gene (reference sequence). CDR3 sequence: CSAEDPNQPQHF. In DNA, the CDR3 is TGCAGTGCTGAAGATCCCAATCAGCCCCAGCATTTT.

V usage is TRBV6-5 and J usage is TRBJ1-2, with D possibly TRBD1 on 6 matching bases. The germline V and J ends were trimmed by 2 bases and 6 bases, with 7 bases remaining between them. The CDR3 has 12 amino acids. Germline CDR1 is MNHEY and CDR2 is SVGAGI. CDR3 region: CASSYRGNGYTF. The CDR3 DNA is TGTGCCAGCAGTTACAGGGGGAATGGCTACACCTTC.

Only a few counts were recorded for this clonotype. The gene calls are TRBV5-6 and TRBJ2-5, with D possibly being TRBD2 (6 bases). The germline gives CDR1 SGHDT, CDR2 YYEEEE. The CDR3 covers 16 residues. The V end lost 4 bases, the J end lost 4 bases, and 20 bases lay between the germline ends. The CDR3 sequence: CASSPVSGRRRETQYF. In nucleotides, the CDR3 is TGTGCCAGCAGCCCCGTCTCGGGGAGGAGGCGAGAGACCCAGTACTTC.

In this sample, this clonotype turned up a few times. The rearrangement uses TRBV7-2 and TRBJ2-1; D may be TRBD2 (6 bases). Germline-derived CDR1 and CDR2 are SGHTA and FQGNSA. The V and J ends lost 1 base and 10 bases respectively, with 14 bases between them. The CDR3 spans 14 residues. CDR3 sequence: CASSLGGPGEEQFF. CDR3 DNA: TGTGCCAGCAGCTTAGGAGGTCCGGGAGAGGAGCAGTTCTTC.

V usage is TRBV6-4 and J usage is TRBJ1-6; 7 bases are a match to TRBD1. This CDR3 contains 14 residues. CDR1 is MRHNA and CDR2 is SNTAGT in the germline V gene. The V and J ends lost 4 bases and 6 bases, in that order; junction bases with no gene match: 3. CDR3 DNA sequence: TGTGCCAGCAGTGCGGGACAGAGTAATTCACCCCTCCACTTT. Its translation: CASSAGQSNSPLHF.

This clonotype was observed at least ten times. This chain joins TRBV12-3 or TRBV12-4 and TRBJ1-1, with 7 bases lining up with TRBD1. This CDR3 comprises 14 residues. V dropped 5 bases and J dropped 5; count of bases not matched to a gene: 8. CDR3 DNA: TGTGCCAGCAGTCTGAGGGACAGCGGAACTGAAGCTTTCTTT. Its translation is CASSLRDSGTEAFF.

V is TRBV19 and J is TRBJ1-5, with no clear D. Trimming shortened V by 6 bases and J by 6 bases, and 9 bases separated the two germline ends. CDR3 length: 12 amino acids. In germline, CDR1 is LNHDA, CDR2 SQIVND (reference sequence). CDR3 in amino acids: CASSWRRQPQHF. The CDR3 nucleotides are TGTGCCAGTAGCTGGAGGCGTCAGCCCCAGCATTTT.

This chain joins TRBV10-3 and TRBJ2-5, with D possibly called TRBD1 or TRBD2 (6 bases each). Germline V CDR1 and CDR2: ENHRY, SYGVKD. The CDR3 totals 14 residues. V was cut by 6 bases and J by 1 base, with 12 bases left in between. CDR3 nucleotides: TGTGCCATCAGCCCCCGGGGGCTCCAAGAGACCCAGTACTTC. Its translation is CAISPRGLQETQYF.

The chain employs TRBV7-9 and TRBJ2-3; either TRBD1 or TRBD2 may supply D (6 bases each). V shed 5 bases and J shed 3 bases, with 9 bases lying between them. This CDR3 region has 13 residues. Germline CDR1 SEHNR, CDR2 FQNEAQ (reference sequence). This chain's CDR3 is CASSGGTTDTQYF. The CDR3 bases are TGTGCCAGCAGCGGCGGGACAACAGATACGCAGTATTTT.

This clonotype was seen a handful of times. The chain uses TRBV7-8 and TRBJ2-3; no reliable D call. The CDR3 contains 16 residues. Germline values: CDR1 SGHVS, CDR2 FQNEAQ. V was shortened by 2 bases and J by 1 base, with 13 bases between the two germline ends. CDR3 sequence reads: CASSLSSAWGTDTQYF. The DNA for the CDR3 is TGTGCCAGCAGCTTATCAAGTGCGTGGGGCACAGATACGCAGTATTTT.

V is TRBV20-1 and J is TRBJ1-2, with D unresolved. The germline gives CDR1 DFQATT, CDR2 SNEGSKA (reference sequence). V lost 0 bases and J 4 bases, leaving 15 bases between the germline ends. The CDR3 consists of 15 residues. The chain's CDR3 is CSARDRDRGSYGYTF. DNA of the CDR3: TGCAGTGCTAGAGATAGAGACCGGGGTAGCTATGGCTACACCTTC.

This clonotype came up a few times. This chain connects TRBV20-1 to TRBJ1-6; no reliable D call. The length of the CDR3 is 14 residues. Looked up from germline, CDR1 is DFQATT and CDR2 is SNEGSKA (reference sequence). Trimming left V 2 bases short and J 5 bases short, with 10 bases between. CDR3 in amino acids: CSARLGSNNSPLHF. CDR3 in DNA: TGCAGTGCTAGACTGGGTTCCAATAATTCACCCCTCCACTTT.

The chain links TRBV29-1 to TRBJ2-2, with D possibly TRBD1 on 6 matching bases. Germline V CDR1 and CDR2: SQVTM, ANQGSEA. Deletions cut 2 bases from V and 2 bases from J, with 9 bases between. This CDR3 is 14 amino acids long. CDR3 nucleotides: TGCAGCGTTGAAACAGGGCTTAACACCGGGGAGCTGTTTTTT. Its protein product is CSVETGLNTGELFF.

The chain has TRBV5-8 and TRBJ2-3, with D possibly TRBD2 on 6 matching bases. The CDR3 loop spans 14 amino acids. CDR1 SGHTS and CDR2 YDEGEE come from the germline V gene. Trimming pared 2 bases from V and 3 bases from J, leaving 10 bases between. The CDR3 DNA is TGTGCCAGCAGCTTTGGGACTGGAACAGATACGCAGTATTTT. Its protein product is CASSFGTGTDTQYF.

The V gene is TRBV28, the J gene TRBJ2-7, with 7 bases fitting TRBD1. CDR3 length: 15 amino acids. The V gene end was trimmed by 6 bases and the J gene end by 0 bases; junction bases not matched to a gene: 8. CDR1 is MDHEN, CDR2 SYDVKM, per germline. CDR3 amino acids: CASRPYRGSSYEQYF. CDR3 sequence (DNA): TGTGCCAGCAGGCCCTACAGGGGAAGCTCCTACGAGCAGTACTTC.

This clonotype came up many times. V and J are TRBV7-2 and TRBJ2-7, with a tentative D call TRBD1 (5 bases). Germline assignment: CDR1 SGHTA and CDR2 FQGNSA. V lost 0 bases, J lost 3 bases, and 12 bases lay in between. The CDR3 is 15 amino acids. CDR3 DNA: TGTGCCAGCAGCTTAGCGACAGCGCTTAGCTACGAGCAGTACTTC. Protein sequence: CASSLATALSYEQYF.

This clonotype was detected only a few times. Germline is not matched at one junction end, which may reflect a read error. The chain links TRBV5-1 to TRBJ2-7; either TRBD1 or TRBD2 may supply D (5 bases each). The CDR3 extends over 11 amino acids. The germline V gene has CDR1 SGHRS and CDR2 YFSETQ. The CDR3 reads CASKLRDVAHF. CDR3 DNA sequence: TGCGCCAGCAAACTCCGGGACGTAGCCCATTTC. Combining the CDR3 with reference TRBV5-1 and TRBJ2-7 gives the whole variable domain KAGVTQTPRYLIKTRGQQVTLSCSPISGHRSVSWYQQTPGQGLQFLFEYFSETQRNKGNFPGRFSGRQFSNSRSEMNVSTLELGDSALYLCASKLRDVAHFGPGTRLTVT.

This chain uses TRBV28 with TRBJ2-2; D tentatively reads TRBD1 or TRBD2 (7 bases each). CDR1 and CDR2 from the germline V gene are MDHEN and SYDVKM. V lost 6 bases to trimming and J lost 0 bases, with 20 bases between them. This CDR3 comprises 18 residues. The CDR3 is CASSPRGGKRTNTGELFF. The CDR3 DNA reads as TGTGCCAGCAGCCCCAGGGGGGGTAAGCGGACGAACACCGGGGAGCTGTTTTTT.